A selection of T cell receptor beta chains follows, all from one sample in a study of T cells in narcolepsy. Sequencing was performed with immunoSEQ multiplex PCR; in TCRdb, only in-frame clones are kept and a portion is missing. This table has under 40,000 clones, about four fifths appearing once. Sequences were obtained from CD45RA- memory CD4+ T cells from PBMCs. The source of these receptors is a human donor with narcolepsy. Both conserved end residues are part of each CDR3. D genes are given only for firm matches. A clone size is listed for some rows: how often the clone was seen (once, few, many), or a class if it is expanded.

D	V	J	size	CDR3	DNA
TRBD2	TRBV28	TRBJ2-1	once	CASSRLAGDYNEQFF	TGTGCCAGCAGTCGACTAGCGGGGGACTACAATGAGCAGTTCTTC
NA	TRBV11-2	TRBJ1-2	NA	CASSLDTLQAIVYGYTF	TGTGCCAGCAGCTTGGACACTCTACAGGCGATTGTTTATGGCTACACCTTC
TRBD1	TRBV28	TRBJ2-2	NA	CASSPITGGGARTGELFF	TGTGCCAGCAGTCCTATTACAGGGGGTGGAGCGAGAACCGGGGAGCTGTTTTTT
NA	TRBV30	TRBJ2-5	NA	CAYRGALRETQYF	TGTGCCTATAGGGGGGCCCTCAGGGAGACCCAGTACTTC
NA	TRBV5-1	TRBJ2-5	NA	CASSQDSLQETQYF	TGCGCCAGCAGCCAGGACTCCCTCCAAGAGACCCAGTACTTC
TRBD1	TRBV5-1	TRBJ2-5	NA	CASSLVPPGQGETQYF	TGCGCCAGCAGCTTAGTCCCCCCGGGACAGGGGGAGACCCAGTACTTC
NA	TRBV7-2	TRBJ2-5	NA	CASSPLGAQETQYF	TGTGCCAGCAGCCCCCTGGGGGCTCAAGAGACCCAGTACTTC
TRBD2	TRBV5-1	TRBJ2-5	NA	CASSPPGLQETQYF	TGCGCCAGCAGCCCTCCGGGACTACAAGAGACCCAGTACTTC
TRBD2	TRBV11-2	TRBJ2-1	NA	CASSLAGGFDEQFF	TGTGCCAGCAGCCTAGCGGGGGGTTTCGATGAGCAGTTCTTC
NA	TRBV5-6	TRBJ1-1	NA	CASSLGGPATEAFF	TGTGCCAGCAGCTTGGGGGGACCGGCGACTGAAGCTTTCTTT
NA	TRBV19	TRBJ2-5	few	CASSITAQIQETQYF	TGTGCCAGTAGTATAACGGCTCAAATCCAAGAGACCCAGTACTTC
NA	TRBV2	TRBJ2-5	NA	CASRDNQETQYF	TGTGCCAGCAGAGACAACCAAGAGACCCAGTACTTC
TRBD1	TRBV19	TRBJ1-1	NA	CASSIGGGGAWTEAFF	TGTGCCAGTAGTATAGGAGGAGGGGGCGCGTGGACTGAAGCTTTCTTT
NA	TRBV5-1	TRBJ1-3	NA	CASSLALGLSSGNTIYF	TGCGCCAGCAGCTTGGCCTTAGGACTCAGCTCTGGAAACACCATATATTTT
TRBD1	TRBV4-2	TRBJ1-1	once	CASSLREGATEAFF	TGTGCCAGCAGCCTCAGGGAGGGGGCCACTGAAGCTTTCTTT
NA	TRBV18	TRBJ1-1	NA	CASSPVEQRVFTEAFF	TGTGCCAGCTCACCCGTGGAGCAGCGGGTTTTCACTGAAGCTTTCTTT
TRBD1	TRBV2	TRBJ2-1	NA	CASSGGQGSYNEQFF	TGTGCCAGCAGCGGTGGACAGGGCTCCTACAATGAGCAGTTCTTC
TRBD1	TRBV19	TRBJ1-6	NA	CASSGTGHNSPLHF	TGTGCCAGTAGCGGGACAGGGCATAATTCACCCCTCCACTTT
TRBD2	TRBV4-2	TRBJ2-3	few	CASSQAASGGTDTQYF	TGTGCCAGCAGCCAAGCGGCTAGCGGGGGCACAGATACGCAGTATTTT
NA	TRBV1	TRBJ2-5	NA	CTSSQDYAQERCPFSRYF	TGCACCAGCAGCCAAGATTACGCTCAGGAGCGGTGCCCGTTTTCGCGGTACTTC
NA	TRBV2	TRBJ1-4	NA	CASRGSETNEKLFF	TGTGCCAGCAGGGGGTCGGAAACTAATGAAAAACTGTTTTTT
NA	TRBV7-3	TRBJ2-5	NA	CASSLDSSVGAQYF	TGTGCCAGCAGCCTAGACTCTTCTGTGGGTGCCCAGTACTTC
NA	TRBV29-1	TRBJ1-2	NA	CSVDPGIDYGYTF	TGCAGCGTTGATCCGGGTATCGACTATGGCTACACCTTC
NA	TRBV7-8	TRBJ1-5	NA	CASSPGSLGEPQHF	TGTGCCAGCAGCCCCGGGTCCCTAGGGGAGCCCCAGCATTTT
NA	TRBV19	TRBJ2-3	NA	CASSLGHTQYF	TGTGCCAGTAGTCTGGGACATACGCAGTATTTT
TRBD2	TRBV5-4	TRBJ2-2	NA	CASSPRRASGNTGELFF	TGTGCCAGCAGCCCCCGAAGGGCTAGCGGGAACACCGGGGAGCTGTTTTTT
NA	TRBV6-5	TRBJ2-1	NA	CASSEVIGANEQFF	TGTGCCAGCAGTGAAGTTATAGGGGCCAATGAGCAGTTCTTC
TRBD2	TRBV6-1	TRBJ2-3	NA	CASSDQLAGGPPDTQYF	TGTGCCAGCAGTGATCAACTAGCGGGGGGGCCACCAGATACGCAGTATTTT
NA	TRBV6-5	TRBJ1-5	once	CASSWGLNQPQHF	TGTGCCAGCAGTTGGGGTTTAAATCAGCCCCAGCATTTT
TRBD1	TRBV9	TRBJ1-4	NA	CASSVAIGQGEKLFF	TGTGCCAGCAGCGTAGCTATAGGACAGGGAGAAAAACTGTTTTTT
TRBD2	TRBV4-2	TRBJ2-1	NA	CASSQDLAGGSSYNEQFF	TGTGCCAGCAGCCAAGATTTAGCGGGGGGATCATCCTACAATGAGCAGTTCTTC
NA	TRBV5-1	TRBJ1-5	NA	CASSPDSLNQPQHF	TGCGCCAGCAGCCCGGACAGTCTAAATCAGCCCCAGCATTTT
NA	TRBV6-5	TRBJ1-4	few	CASSYGSGSNEKLFF	TGTGCCAGCAGTTACGGGAGTGGGAGTAATGAAAAACTGTTTTTT
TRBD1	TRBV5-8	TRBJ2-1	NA	CASSPEPGQTYNEQFF	TGTGCCAGCAGCCCAGAACCGGGACAGACCTACAATGAGCAGTTCTTC
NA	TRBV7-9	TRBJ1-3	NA	CASIEGGAGNTIYF	TGTGCCAGCATCGAGGGAGGGGCTGGAAACACCATATATTTT
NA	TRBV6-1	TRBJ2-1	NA	CASSPGPLNNEQFF	TGTGCCAGCAGTCCGGGACCCCTAAACAATGAGCAGTTCTTC
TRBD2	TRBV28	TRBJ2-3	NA	CASRGGSTDTQYF	TGTGCCAGCAGGGGAGGGAGCACAGATACGCAGTATTTT
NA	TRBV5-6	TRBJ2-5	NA	CASSSSWTQYQETQYF	TGTGCCAGCAGCTCATCTTGGACACAGTACCAAGAGACCCAGTACTTC
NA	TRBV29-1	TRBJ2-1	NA	CSVDALDRGGNEQFF	TGCAGCGTTGACGCTTTGGATAGGGGTGGCAATGAGCAGTTCTTC
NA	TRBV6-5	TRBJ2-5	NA	CASSWGRITETQYF	TGTGCCAGCAGCTGGGGACGGATTACGGAGACCCAGTACTTC
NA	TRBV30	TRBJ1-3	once	CAWSANIAGARDTIYF	TGTGCCTGGAGTGCGAACATCGCGGGGGCGCGGGACACCATATATTTT